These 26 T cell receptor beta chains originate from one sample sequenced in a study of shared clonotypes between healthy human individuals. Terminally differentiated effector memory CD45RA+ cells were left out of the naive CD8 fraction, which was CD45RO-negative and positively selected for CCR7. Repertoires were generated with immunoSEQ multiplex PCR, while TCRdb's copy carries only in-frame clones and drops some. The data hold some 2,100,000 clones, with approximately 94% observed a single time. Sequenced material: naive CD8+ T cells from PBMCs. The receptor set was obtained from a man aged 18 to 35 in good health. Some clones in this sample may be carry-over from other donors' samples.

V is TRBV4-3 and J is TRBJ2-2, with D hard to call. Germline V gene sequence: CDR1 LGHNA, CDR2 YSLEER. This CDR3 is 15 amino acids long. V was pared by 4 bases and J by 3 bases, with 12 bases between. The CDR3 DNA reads TGCGCCAGCAGCCCTTGGCCTTCCGACACCGGGGAGCTGTTTTTT. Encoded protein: CASSPWPSDTGELFF.

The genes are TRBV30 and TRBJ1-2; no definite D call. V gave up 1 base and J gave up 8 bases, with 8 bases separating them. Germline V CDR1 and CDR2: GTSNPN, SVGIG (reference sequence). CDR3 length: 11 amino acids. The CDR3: CAWSDHLGYTF. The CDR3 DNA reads TGTGCCTGGAGTGATCATTTGGGCTACACCTTC. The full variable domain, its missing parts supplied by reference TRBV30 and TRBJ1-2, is SQTIHQWPATLVQPVGSPLSLECTVEGTSNPNLYWYRQAAGRGLQLLFYSVGIGQISSEVPQNLSASRPQDRQFILSSKKLLLSDSGFYLCAWSDHLGYTFGSGTRLTVV.

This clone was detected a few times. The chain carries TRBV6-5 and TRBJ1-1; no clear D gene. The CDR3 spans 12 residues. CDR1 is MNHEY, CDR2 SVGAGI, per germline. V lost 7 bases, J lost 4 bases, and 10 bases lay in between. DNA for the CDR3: TGTGCCAGCATCGACTTGGGCACTGAAGCTTTCTTT. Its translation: CASIDLGTEAFF.

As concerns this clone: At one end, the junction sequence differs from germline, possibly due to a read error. CDR3 DNA sequence: TGTGCCTGGAGTGTACTCTCCGACGAGCAGTACTTC. It codes for CAWSVLSDEQYF. The chain links TRBV30 to TRBJ2-7; D unclear. Germline V lookup: CDR1 GTSNPN, CDR2 SVGIG (reference sequence). The CDR3 sequence is 12 residues long.

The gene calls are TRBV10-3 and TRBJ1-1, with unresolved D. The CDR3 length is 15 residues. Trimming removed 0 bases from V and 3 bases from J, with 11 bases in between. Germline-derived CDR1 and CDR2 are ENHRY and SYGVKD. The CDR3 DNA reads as TGTGCCATCAGTGAGTCCCCGGGGAGGGACACTGAAGCTTTCTTT. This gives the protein CAISESPGRDTEAFF.

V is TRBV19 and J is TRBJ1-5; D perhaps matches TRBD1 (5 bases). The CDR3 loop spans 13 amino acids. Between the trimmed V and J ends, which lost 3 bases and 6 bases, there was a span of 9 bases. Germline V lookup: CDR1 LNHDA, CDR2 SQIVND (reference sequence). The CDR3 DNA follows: TGTGCCAGTAGTATGGGGGGAGCTCAGCCCCAGCATTTT. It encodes CASSMGGAQPQHF.

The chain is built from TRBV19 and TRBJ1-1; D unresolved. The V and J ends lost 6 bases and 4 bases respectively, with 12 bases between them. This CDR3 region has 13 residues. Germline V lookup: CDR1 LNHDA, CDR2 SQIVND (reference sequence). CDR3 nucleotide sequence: TGTGCCAGTAGAGACGGGAGGGTCACTGAAGCTTTCTTT. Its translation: CASRDGRVTEAFF. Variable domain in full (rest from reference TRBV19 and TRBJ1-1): DGGITQSPKYLFRKEGQNVTLSCEQNLNHDAMYWYRQDPGQGLRLIYYSQIVNDFQKGDIAEGYSVSREKKESFPLTVTSAQKNPTAFYLCASRDGRVTEAFFGQGTRLTVV.

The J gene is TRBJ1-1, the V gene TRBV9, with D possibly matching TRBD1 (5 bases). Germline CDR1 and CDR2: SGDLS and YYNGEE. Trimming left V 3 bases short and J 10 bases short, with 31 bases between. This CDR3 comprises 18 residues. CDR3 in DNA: TGTGCCAGCAGCGCAGGCCTCTTATCCGACCAGGGAATTTTGGTAGCTTTCTTT. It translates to CASSAGLLSDQGILVAFF.

The CDR3 loop is CASSFITQGMNTEAFF. The CDR3 region has the DNA TGTGCCAGCAGTTTTATTACCCAGGGAATGAACACTGAAGCTTTCTTT. The rearrangement joins TRBV27 to TRBJ1-1, with a possible D match to TRBD1 (5 bases). Per the germline V gene, CDR1 is MNHEY and CDR2 is SMNVEV (reference sequence). CDR3 size: 16 residues. Between the trimmed V and J ends, which lost 3 bases and 0 bases, there was a span of 14 bases.

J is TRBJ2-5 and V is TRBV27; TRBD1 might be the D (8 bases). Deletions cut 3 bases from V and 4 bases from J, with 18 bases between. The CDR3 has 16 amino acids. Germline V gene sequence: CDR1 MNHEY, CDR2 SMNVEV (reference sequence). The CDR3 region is CASSFRGQGGRETQYF. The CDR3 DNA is TGTGCCAGCAGTTTTAGAGGACAGGGAGGGAGAGAGACCCAGTACTTC.

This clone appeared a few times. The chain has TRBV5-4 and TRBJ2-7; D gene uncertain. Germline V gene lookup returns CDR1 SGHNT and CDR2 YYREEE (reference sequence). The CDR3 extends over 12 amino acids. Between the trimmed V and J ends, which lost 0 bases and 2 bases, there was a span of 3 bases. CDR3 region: CASSLATYEQYF. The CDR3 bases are TGTGCCAGCAGCTTGGCCACCTACGAGCAGTACTTC.

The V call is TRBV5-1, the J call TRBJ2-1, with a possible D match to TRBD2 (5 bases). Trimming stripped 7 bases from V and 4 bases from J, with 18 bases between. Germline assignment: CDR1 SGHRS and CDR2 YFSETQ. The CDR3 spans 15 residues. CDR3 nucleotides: TGCGCCAGCCACCGGGTTCGGCGGGTGTACAATGAGCAGTTCTTC. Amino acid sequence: CASHRVRRVYNEQFF.

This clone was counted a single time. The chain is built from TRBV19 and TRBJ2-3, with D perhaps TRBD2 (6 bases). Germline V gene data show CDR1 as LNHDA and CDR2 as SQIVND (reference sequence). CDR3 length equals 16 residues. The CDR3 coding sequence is TGTGCTATCGGGTTGAAGGGGAACCGGGGGACAGATACGCAGTATTTT. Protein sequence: CAIGLKGNRGTDTQYF.

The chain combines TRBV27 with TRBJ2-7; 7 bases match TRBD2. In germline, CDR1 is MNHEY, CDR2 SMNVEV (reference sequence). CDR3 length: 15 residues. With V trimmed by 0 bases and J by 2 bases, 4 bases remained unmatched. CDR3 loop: CASSLSGRGAYEQYF. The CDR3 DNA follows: TGTGCCAGCAGTTTATCCGGCCGGGGGGCCTACGAGCAGTACTTC.

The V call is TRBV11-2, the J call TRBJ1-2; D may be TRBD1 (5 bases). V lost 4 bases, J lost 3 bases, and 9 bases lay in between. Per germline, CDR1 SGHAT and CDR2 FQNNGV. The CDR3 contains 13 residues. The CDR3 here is CASSWGEHYGYTF. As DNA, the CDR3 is TGTGCCAGCAGCTGGGGGGAACACTATGGCTACACCTTC.

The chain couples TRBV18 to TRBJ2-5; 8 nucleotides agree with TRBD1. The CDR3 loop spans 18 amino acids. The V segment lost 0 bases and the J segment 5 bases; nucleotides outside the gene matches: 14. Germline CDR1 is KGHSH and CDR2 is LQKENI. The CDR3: CASSPPNFGTGRLETQYF. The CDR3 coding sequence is TGTGCCAGCTCACCACCGAACTTTGGGACAGGTCGTTTGGAGACCCAGTACTTC.

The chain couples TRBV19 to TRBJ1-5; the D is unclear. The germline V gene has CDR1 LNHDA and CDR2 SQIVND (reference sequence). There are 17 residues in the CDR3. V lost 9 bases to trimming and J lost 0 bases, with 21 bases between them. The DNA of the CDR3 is TGTGCCAGCCGGGCCACCACACTCTTTTATAGCAATCAGCCCCAGCATTTT. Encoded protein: CASRATTLFYSNQPQHF.

CDR3 loop: CASSGTGGFANTGELFF. The CDR3 DNA is TGTGCCAGCTCGGGGACAGGGGGCTTCGCGAACACCGGGGAGCTGTTTTTT. This rearrangement joins TRBV18 to TRBJ2-2, with TRBD1 identical over 12 bases. Germline V CDR1 and CDR2: KGHSH, LQKENI. The CDR3 runs to 17 residues. Trimming removed 6 bases from V and 0 bases from J; junction bases left unmatched: 5.

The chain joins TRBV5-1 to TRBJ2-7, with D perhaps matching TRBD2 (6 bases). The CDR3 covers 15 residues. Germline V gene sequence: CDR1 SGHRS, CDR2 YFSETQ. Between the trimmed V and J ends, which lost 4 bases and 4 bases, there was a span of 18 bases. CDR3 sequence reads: CASSLSSGRIYEQYF. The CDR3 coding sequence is TGCGCCAGCAGCCTATCCAGCGGGCGAATATACGAGCAGTACTTC.

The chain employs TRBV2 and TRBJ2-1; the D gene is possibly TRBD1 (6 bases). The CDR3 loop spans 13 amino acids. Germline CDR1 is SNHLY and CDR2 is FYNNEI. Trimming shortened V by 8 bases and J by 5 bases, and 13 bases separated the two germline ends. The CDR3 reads CASQGSIDNEQFF. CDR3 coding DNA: TGTGCCAGCCAGGGGTCAATAGACAATGAGCAGTTCTTC.

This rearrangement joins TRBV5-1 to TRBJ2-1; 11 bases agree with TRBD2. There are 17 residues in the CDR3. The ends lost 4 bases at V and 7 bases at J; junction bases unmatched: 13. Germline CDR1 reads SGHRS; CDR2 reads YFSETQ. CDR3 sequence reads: CASSEPVAGGPMNEQFF. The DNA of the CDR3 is TGCGCCAGCAGCGAGCCCGTAGCGGGAGGGCCAATGAATGAGCAGTTCTTC. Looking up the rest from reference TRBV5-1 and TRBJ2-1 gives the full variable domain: KAGVTQTPRYLIKTRGQQVTLSCSPISGHRSVSWYQQTPGQGLQFLFEYFSETQRNKGNFPGRFSGRQFSNSRSEMNVSTLELGDSALYLCASSEPVAGGPMNEQFFGPGTRLTVL.

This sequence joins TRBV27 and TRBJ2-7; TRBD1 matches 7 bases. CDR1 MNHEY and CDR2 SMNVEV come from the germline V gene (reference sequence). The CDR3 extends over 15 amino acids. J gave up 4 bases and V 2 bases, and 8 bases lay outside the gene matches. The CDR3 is CASSLGWTGKYEQYF. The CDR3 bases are TGTGCCAGCAGTTTAGGTTGGACAGGCAAATACGAGCAGTACTTC.

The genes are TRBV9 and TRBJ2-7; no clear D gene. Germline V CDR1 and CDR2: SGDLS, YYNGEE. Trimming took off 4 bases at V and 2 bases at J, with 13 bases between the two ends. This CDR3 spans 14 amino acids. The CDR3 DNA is TGTGCCAGCAGCTCCGTAGCCTCCCCCTACGAGCAGTACTTC. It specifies CASSSVASPYEQYF.

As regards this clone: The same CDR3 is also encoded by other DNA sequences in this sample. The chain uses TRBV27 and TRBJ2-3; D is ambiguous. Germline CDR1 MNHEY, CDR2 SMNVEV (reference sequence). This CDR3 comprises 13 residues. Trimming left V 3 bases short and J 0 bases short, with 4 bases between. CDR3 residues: CASSFRSTDTQYF. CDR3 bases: TGTGCCAGCAGTTTCAGGAGCACAGATACGCAGTATTTT.

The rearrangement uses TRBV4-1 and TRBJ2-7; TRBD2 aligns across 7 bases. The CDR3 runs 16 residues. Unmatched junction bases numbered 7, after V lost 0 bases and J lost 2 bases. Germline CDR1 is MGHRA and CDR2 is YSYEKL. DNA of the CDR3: TGCGCCAGCAGCCAAGAAAGGCTAGCGGAGACCTACGAGCAGTACTTC. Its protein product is CASSQERLAETYEQYF.

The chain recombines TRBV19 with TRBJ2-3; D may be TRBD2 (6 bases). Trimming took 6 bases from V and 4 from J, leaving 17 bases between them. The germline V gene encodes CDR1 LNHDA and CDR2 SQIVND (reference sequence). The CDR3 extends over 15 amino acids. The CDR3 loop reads CASRVSAGRSDTQYF. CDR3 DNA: TGTGCCAGTAGGGTGTCGGCGGGGAGGTCAGATACGCAGTATTTT.